This paragraph reports one TCR beta chain. Negative isolation was applied to CD8+ and CD4+ T cells, and FACS enrichment was applied to TEMRA cells. These data are taken from a study of CD8 T cells in Susac syndrome. The RNA, roughly 0.5 to 1 ug, was put through reverse transcription using random hexamers. With immunoSEQ multiplex PCR, TCR beta CDR3 was amplified across 54 Vbeta and 13 Jbeta. TCRdb re-called the immunoSEQ multiplex PCR reads through MiXCR, storing one row per CDR3 protein. Among roughly 110,000 distinct CDR3 sequences listed, 85% to 95% were seen once. Sequenced input: CD8+ T cells from PBMCs. The receptor was derived from a human donor in good health.

The DNA of the CDR3 is TGCAGTGCTAGGACCTCCCTAGCGGAGGACTACAATGAGCAGTTCTTC. Its translation: CSARTSLAEDYNEQFF. The J gene is TRBJ2-1, the V gene TRBV20-1, with 7 positions matching TRBD2. The CDR3 covers 16 residues. V was clipped by 3 bases and J by 3 bases; unmatched bases: 11. The germline gives CDR1 DFQATT, CDR2 SNEGSKA (reference sequence).